These T cell receptor beta chains were read from a single sample in a study of T-cell memory formation after mild COVID-19. One entry per CDR3 protein, called by TCRdb with MiXCR from the 5' RACE reads. This table has a few hundred thousand distinct CDR3 sequences, about 20% appearing once. What was sequenced was PBMCs or a T cell subset sorted from them (not recorded which). These receptor sequences come from an adult woman who had mild COVID-19 (a few samples of this study predate the infection). Cell type and time point are not known. Each CDR3 is given with its conserved first and last residue. The order of the fields is clone size, V gene, J gene, D gene, CDR3 protein, CDR3 DNA. The D gene is left open where the match is weak. Not all rows give a size; the values are once, few, many and, for expanded clones, a class.

clone_size: -
v_call: TRBV4-1
j_call: TRBJ1-1
d_call: TRBD1
cdr3_aa: CASSQLPGQGNTEAFF
cdr3_nt: TGCGCCAGCAGCCAATTACCGGGACAGGGAAACACTGAAGCTTTCTTT

clone_size: many
v_call: TRBV15
j_call: TRBJ2-5
d_call: -
cdr3_aa: CATSRGETQYF
cdr3_nt: TGTGCCACCAGCAGAGGAGAGACCCAGTACTTC

clone_size: -
v_call: TRBV7-9
j_call: TRBJ2-1
d_call: -
cdr3_aa: CASSLISPSTYNEQFF
cdr3_nt: TGTGCCAGCAGCTTAATAAGCCCGTCGACCTACAATGAGCAGTTCTTC

clone_size: -
v_call: TRBV6-6
j_call: TRBJ2-7
d_call: TRBD1
cdr3_aa: CASRVRQGATDEQYF
cdr3_nt: TGTGCCAGCAGGGTCCGACAGGGGGCCACTGACGAGCAGTACTTC

clone_size: -
v_call: TRBV5-1
j_call: TRBJ1-1
d_call: TRBD1
cdr3_aa: CASSGRQGKNTEAFF
cdr3_nt: TGCGCCAGCAGCGGGAGACAGGGGAAGAACACTGAAGCTTTCTTT

clone_size: -
v_call: TRBV11-2
j_call: TRBJ2-7
d_call: -
cdr3_aa: CASSLDARQNYYEQYF
cdr3_nt: TGTGCCAGCAGCTTAGATGCACGACAGAACTACTACGAGCAGTACTTC

clone_size: -
v_call: TRBV7-9
j_call: TRBJ2-1
d_call: -
cdr3_aa: CASSRWGRGGTSYNEQFF
cdr3_nt: TGTGCCAGCAGCCGATGGGGTAGGGGGGGCACCTCCTACAATGAGCAGTTCTTC

clone_size: few
v_call: TRBV7-2
j_call: TRBJ2-4
d_call: TRBD2
cdr3_aa: CASSQLAGVYNQYF
cdr3_nt: TGTGCCAGCAGTCAACTAGCGGGAGTCTATAATCAGTACTTC

clone_size: few
v_call: TRBV7-9
j_call: TRBJ2-2
d_call: -
cdr3_aa: CASSREGYSNTGELFF
cdr3_nt: TGTGCCAGCAGCCGAGAGGGATATTCGAACACCGGGGAGCTGTTTTTT

clone_size: few
v_call: TRBV12-3/TRBV12-4
j_call: TRBJ1-5
d_call: -
cdr3_aa: CASRWTENSNQPQHF
cdr3_nt: TGTGCCAGCAGATGGACAGAAAATAGCAATCAGCCCCAGCATTTT

clone_size: few
v_call: TRBV24-1
j_call: TRBJ2-3
d_call: -
cdr3_aa: CATSDYGSSSTDTQYF
cdr3_nt: TGTGCCACCAGTGATTACGGCAGTTCCAGCACAGATACGCAGTATTTT

clone_size: few
v_call: TRBV19
j_call: TRBJ2-1
d_call: TRBD2
cdr3_aa: CASSVTSGYYNEQFF
cdr3_nt: TGTGCCAGTAGCGTCACTAGCGGGTACTACAATGAGCAGTTCTTC

clone_size: few
v_call: TRBV10-3
j_call: TRBJ2-7
d_call: TRBD2
cdr3_aa: CAIKTSGIYEQYF
cdr3_nt: TGTGCCATCAAAACTAGCGGGATATACGAGCAGTACTTC

clone_size: -
v_call: TRBV12-3/TRBV12-4
j_call: TRBJ2-7
d_call: TRBD2
cdr3_aa: CASSLSGTSGHEQYF
cdr3_nt: TGTGCCAGCAGTCTATCCGGGACTAGCGGGCACGAGCAGTACTTC

clone_size: -
v_call: TRBV20-1
j_call: TRBJ2-7
d_call: TRBD2
cdr3_aa: CSARGLAGGTSSYEQYF
cdr3_nt: TGCAGTGCTAGAGGTCTAGCGGGAGGGACCAGCTCCTACGAGCAGTACTTC

clone_size: few
v_call: TRBV11-3
j_call: TRBJ1-1
d_call: -
cdr3_aa: CASNRVGMRTEAFF
cdr3_nt: TGTGCCAGCAACCGTGTCGGGATGAGGACTGAAGCTTTCTTT

clone_size: many
v_call: TRBV10-3
j_call: TRBJ2-1
d_call: TRBD2
cdr3_aa: CAISEPRGLAGAKQFF
cdr3_nt: TGTGCCATCAGTGAGCCCCGCGGACTAGCGGGAGCGAAGCAGTTCTTC

clone_size: -
v_call: TRBV9
j_call: TRBJ1-1
d_call: -
cdr3_aa: CASSAYGNTEAFF
cdr3_nt: TGTGCCAGCAGCGCATACGGGAACACTGAAGCTTTCTTT

clone_size: -
v_call: TRBV4-3
j_call: TRBJ2-3
d_call: -
cdr3_aa: CASSQWIWPLTDTQYF
cdr3_nt: TGCGCCAGCAGCCAATGGATCTGGCCGCTCACAGATACGCAGTATTTT

clone_size: -
v_call: TRBV6-5
j_call: TRBJ2-3
d_call: TRBD1
cdr3_aa: CASSYSNRGNSDTQYF
cdr3_nt: TGTGCCAGCAGTTACTCGAACAGGGGAAATTCAGATACGCAGTATTTT

clone_size: -
v_call: TRBV29-1
j_call: TRBJ2-1
d_call: -
cdr3_aa: CSVWTCGNEQFF
cdr3_nt: TGCAGCGTGTGGACGTGCGGCAATGAGCAGTTCTTC

clone_size: -
v_call: TRBV12-3/TRBV12-4
j_call: TRBJ2-7
d_call: TRBD1
cdr3_aa: CASSPRTGLWGEQYF
cdr3_nt: TGTGCCAGCAGTCCCCGGACAGGGTTATGGGGCGAGCAGTACTTC

clone_size: few
v_call: TRBV5-1
j_call: TRBJ2-3
d_call: TRBD2
cdr3_aa: CASSQQAGGLGLDTQYF
cdr3_nt: TGCGCCAGCAGCCAGCAAGCGGGGGGCCTCGGTTTGGATACGCAGTATTTT

clone_size: -
v_call: TRBV27
j_call: TRBJ1-2
d_call: -
cdr3_aa: CASSSAGLYGYTF
cdr3_nt: TGTGCCAGCAGTTCAGCAGGGCTCTATGGCTACACCTTC

clone_size: -
v_call: TRBV5-1
j_call: TRBJ2-3
d_call: -
cdr3_aa: CASSQGRINTDTQYF
cdr3_nt: TGCGCCAGCAGCCAAGGACGTATAAACACAGATACGCAGTATTTT

clone_size: few
v_call: TRBV2
j_call: TRBJ2-1
d_call: -
cdr3_aa: CATLLGPGSFKEQFF
cdr3_nt: TGTGCCACCTTACTGGGGCCCGGTTCTTTCAAGGAGCAGTTCTTC

clone_size: many
v_call: TRBV7-9
j_call: TRBJ2-5
d_call: -
cdr3_aa: CASSYAETQYF
cdr3_nt: TGTGCCAGCAGCTACGCAGAGACCCAGTACTTC

clone_size: few
v_call: TRBV12-3/TRBV12-4
j_call: TRBJ2-2
d_call: -
cdr3_aa: CASSLRGGVGELFF
cdr3_nt: TGTGCCAGCAGTTTAAGGGGTGGGGTCGGGGAGCTGTTTTTT

clone_size: -
v_call: TRBV20-1
j_call: TRBJ2-3
d_call: -
cdr3_aa: CSAPSPIIRDTQYF
cdr3_nt: TGCAGTGCTCCAAGTCCGATTATTAGAGATACGCAGTATTTT

clone_size: -
v_call: TRBV29-1
j_call: TRBJ1-2
d_call: -
cdr3_aa: CSVERQDEVYGYTF
cdr3_nt: TGCAGCGTTGAACGGCAGGACGAAGTTTATGGCTACACCTTC

clone_size: -
v_call: TRBV5-6
j_call: TRBJ2-5
d_call: TRBD2
cdr3_aa: CASSLVPGGGEETQYF
cdr3_nt: TGTGCCAGCAGCTTGGTTCCGGGGGGGGGTGAAGAGACCCAGTACTTC

clone_size: few
v_call: TRBV7-2
j_call: TRBJ2-1
d_call: -
cdr3_aa: CASSLQTTRVGYNEQFF
cdr3_nt: TGTGCCAGCAGCTTACAGACGACTAGAGTGGGATACAATGAGCAGTTCTTC

clone_size: few
v_call: TRBV19
j_call: TRBJ1-2
d_call: -
cdr3_aa: CASLLGAGYTF
cdr3_nt: TGTGCCAGTTTATTGGGTGCCGGCTACACCTTC

clone_size: few
v_call: TRBV29-1
j_call: TRBJ2-7
d_call: -
cdr3_aa: CSVDRSYEQYF
cdr3_nt: TGCAGCGTTGACAGGTCCTACGAGCAGTACTTC

clone_size: -
v_call: TRBV20-1
j_call: TRBJ1-2
d_call: -
cdr3_aa: CSASRGGYTF
cdr3_nt: TGCAGTGCTAGCAGGGGCGGCTACACCTTC

clone_size: -
v_call: TRBV20-1
j_call: TRBJ1-1
d_call: -
cdr3_aa: CSALMGGFEAFF
cdr3_nt: TGCAGTGCCCTCATGGGTGGATTTGAAGCTTTCTTT

clone_size: many
v_call: TRBV9
j_call: TRBJ2-7
d_call: TRBD1
cdr3_aa: CASSIGTGAYEQYF
cdr3_nt: TGTGCCAGCAGCATCGGGACAGGGGCCTACGAGCAGTACTTC

clone_size: few
v_call: TRBV18
j_call: TRBJ2-1
d_call: -
cdr3_aa: CASSPQTGAQDEQFF
cdr3_nt: TGTGCCAGCTCACCACAGACGGGGGCCCAGGATGAGCAGTTCTTC

clone_size: -
v_call: TRBV5-1
j_call: TRBJ2-7
d_call: -
cdr3_aa: CASSHRTEEFPYEQYF
cdr3_nt: TGCGCCAGCAGCCACCGGACAGAAGAGTTCCCCTACGAGCAGTACTTC

clone_size: few
v_call: TRBV12-3/TRBV12-4
j_call: TRBJ1-5
d_call: TRBD1
cdr3_aa: CASSVGTGNHQPQHF
cdr3_nt: TGTGCCAGCAGTGTAGGGACAGGGAACCATCAGCCCCAGCATTTT

clone_size: -
v_call: TRBV12-3/TRBV12-4
j_call: TRBJ2-7
d_call: -
cdr3_aa: CASSFRAVQGGTLYYEQYF
cdr3_nt: TGTGCCAGCAGTTTCAGGGCAGTCCAGGGGGGGACTTTATACTACGAGCAGTACTTC

clone_size: few
v_call: TRBV4-2
j_call: TRBJ1-2
d_call: TRBD1
cdr3_aa: CASSQAQGAENYGYTF
cdr3_nt: TGTGCCAGCAGCCAGGCACAGGGGGCAGAGAACTATGGCTACACCTTC

clone_size: -
v_call: TRBV20-1
j_call: TRBJ2-5
d_call: -
cdr3_aa: CSARGLRMGPETQYF
cdr3_nt: TGCAGTGCTAGAGGTCTACGGATGGGTCCGGAGACCCAGTACTTC

clone_size: few
v_call: TRBV7-2
j_call: TRBJ2-3
d_call: -
cdr3_aa: CASSYGVAGLTDTQYF
cdr3_nt: TGTGCCAGCAGCTATGGGGTGGCGGGCCTCACAGATACGCAGTATTTT